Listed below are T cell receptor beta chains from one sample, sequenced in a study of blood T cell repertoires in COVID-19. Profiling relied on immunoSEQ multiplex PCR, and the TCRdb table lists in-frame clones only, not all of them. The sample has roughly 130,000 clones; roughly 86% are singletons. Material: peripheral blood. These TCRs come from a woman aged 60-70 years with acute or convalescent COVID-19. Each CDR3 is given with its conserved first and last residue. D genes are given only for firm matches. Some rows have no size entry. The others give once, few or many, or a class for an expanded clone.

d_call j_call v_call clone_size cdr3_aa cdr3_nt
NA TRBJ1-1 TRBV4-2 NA CASSQDGRLNTEAFF TGTGCCAGCAGCCAAGATGGGAGGTTGAACACTGAAGCTTTCTTT
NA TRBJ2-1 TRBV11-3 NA CASSFHAIAGTYNEQFF TGTGCCAGCAGCTTTCACGCCATAGCCGGTACCTACAATGAGCAGTTCTTC
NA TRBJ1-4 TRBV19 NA CASSMYVWGTNEKLFF TGTGCCAGTAGTATGTACGTCTGGGGCACTAATGAAAAACTGTTTTTT
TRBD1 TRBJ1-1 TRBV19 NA CASRATGGNTEAFF TGTGCCAGTAGAGCCACAGGGGGGAACACTGAAGCTTTCTTT
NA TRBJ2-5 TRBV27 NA CASSVTGQETQYF TGTGCCAGCAGTGTAACAGGGCAAGAGACCCAGTACTTC
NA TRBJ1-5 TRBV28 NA CASSSGGTYNQPQHF TGTGCCAGCAGTTCCGGGGGGACATACAATCAGCCCCAGCATTTT
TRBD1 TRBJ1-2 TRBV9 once CASSGTGGGYTF TGTGCCAGCAGCGGGACAGGGGGCGGCTACACCTTC
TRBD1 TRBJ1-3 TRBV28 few CASSFLKGGDSGNTIYF TGTGCCAGCAGTTTCTTAAAAGGGGGCGATTCTGGAAACACCATATATTTT
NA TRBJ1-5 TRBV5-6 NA CASSFTQGSNQPQHF TGTGCCAGCAGCTTTACGCAGGGCAGCAATCAGCCCCAGCATTTT
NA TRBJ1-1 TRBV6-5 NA CASSYSEGSPNTEAFF TGTGCCAGCAGTTACTCGGAGGGGTCCCCCAACACTGAAGCTTTCTTT
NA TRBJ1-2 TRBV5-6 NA CASSPSGGGYGYTF TGTGCCAGCAGCCCCTCCGGCGGCGGCTATGGCTACACCTTC
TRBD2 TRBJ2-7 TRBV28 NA CASSLLAGAYEQYF TGTGCCAGCAGTTTACTAGCGGGAGCGTACGAGCAGTACTTC
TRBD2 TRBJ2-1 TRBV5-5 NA CASSLGTGRATNEQFF TGTGCCAGCAGCTTGGGGACCGGGAGGGCCACAAATGAGCAGTTCTTC
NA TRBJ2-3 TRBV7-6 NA CASSLDFSFTDTQYF TGTGCCAGCAGCTTAGATTTTTCCTTCACAGATACGCAGTATTTT
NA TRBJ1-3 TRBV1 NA CTSSQDTEHSGNTIYF TGCACCAGCAGCCAAGACACCGAGCACTCTGGAAACACCATATATTTT
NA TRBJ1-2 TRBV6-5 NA CASISGGLGYTF TGTGCCAGCATTAGTGGTGGTCTGGGCTACACCTTC
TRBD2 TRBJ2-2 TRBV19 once CASNSAGGTGELFF TGTGCCAGTAACTCAGCGGGAGGGACCGGGGAGCTGTTTTTT
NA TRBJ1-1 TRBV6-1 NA CASSETGWDTEAFF TGTGCCAGCAGTGAAACGGGGTGGGACACTGAAGCTTTCTTT
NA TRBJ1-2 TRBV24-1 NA CATSDWQNYGYTF TGTGCCACCAGTGATTGGCAGAACTATGGCTACACCTTC
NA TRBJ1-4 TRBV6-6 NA CASSPQDPGKEKLFF TGTGCCAGCAGTCCGCAGGACCCGGGGAAGGAAAAACTGTTTTTT
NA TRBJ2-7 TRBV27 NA CASSPSLGGATYEQYF TGTGCCAGCAGTCCGTCCCTAGGGGGAGCTACCTACGAGCAGTACTTC
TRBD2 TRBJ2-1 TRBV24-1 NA CATSDTGLAGVSEQFF TGTGCCACCAGTGATACGGGACTAGCGGGAGTTAGTGAGCAGTTCTTC
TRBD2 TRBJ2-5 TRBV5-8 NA CASSLREGWETQYF TGTGCCAGCAGCTTGAGGGAGGGCTGGGAGACCCAGTACTTC
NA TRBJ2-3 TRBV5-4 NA CASSDLGPDTQYF TGTGCCAGCAGCGACCTGGGGCCAGATACGCAGTATTTT
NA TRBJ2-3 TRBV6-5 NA CASSATGRTDTQYF TGTGCCAGCTCTGCGACGGGTCGCACAGATACGCAGTATTTT
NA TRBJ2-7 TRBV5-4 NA CASSSKSGERSSYEQYF TGTGCCAGCAGCTCAAAATCAGGGGAAAGAAGCTCCTACGAGCAGTACTTC
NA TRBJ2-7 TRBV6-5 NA CASSYNRQGHEQYF TGTGCCAGCAGTTATAATCGCCAGGGCCACGAGCAGTACTTC
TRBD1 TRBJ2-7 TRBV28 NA CASSEKGGARWHEQYF TGTGCCAGCAGTGAAAAAGGGGGCGCACGGTGGCACGAGCAGTACTTC
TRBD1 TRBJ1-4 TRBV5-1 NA CASSSTGGNSPNEKLFF TGCGCCAGCAGCTCTACAGGGGGCAATTCGCCTAATGAAAAACTGTTTTTT
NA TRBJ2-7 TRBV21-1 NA CASSKKGTGVEQYF TGTGCCAGCAGCAAAAAGGGGACAGGGGTCGAGCAGTACTTC
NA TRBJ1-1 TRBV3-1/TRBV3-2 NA CASSFIQKNTEAFF TGTGCCAGCAGCTTTATACAGAAGAACACTGAAGCTTTCTTT
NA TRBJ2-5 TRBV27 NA CASRTLSGYQETQYF TGTGCCAGCAGAACCTTATCGGGGTACCAAGAGACCCAGTACTTC
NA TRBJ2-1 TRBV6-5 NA CASRQLVYEQFF TGTGCCAGCCGGCAACTAGTTTATGAGCAGTTCTTC
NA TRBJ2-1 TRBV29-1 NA CSVEGGIRGTPYNEQFF TGCAGCGTTGAAGGTGGTATACGCGGCACCCCCTACAATGAGCAGTTCTTC
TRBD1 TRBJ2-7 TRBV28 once CASSLVLGQGANEQYF TGTGCCAGCAGTTTAGTTTTGGGACAGGGGGCTAACGAGCAGTACTTC
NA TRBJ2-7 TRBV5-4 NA CASSYPAGEQYF TGTGCCAGCAGCTACCCGGCAGGCGAGCAGTACTTC
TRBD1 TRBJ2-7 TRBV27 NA CASSLLRGLEYEQYF TGTGCCAGCAGTTTACTCAGGGGGCTCGAGTACGAGCAGTACTTC
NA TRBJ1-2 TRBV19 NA CASTDEDRLYGYTF TGTGCCAGTACCGATGAGGACAGACTCTATGGCTACACCTTC
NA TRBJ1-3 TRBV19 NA CASSTRVVTGNTIYF TGTGCCAGTAGTACCCGAGTCGTTACTGGAAACACCATATATTTT
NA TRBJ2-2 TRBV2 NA CASSGALGDTGELFF TGTGCCAGCAGTGGGGCACTAGGCGACACCGGGGAGCTGTTTTTT
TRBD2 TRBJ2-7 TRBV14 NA CASSQAPSGAYEQYF TGTGCCAGCAGCCAAGCCCCTAGCGGAGCCTACGAGCAGTACTTC
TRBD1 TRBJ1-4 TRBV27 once CASSLIVPTGGAGTNEKLFF TGTGCCAGCAGTTTAATTGTCCCAACAGGGGGCGCAGGAACTAATGAAAAACTGTTTTTT
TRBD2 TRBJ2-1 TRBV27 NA CASSSSGSSYNEQFF TGTGCCAGCAGTTCCAGCGGGAGCTCCTACAATGAGCAGTTCTTC
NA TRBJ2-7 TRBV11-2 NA CASSLLTQGPYEQYF TGTGCCAGCAGCTTACTAACACAGGGTCCCTACGAGCAGTACTTC
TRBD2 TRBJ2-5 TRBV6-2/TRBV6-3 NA CASSYGQTSGRKETQYF TGTGCCAGCAGTTACGGCCAGACTAGCGGGAGAAAAGAGACCCAGTACTTC
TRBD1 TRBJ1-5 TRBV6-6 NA CASSRIVSQGPRGSNQPQHF TGTGCCAGCAGCCGTATTGTATCTCAGGGGCCCAGGGGGAGCAATCAGCCCCAGCATTTT
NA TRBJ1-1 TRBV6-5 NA CASSTYSDPNTEAFF TGTGCCAGCAGTACTTACAGTGATCCGAACACTGAAGCTTTCTTT
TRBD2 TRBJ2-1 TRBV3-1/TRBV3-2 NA CASSTTSPGGGAYNEQFF TGTGCCAGCAGCACGACTTCCCCGGGCGGGGGGGCCTACAATGAGCAGTTCTTC
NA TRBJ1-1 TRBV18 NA CASSPDSGTEAFF TGTGCCAGCTCCCCTGATTCCGGGACAGAAGCTTTCTTT
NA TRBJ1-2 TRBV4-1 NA CASSQDPGVGYGYTF TGCGCCAGCAGCCAAGATCCAGGGGTGGGCTATGGCTACACCTTC
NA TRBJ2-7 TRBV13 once CASSGTAFYEQYF TGTGCCAGCAGCGGTACAGCCTTCTACGAGCAGTACTTC
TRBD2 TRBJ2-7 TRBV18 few CASSGDYRYEQYF TGTGCCAGCTCAGGGGACTATCGCTACGAGCAGTACTTC
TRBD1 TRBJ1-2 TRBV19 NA CASSIRPGQGSYGYTF TGTGCCAGTAGTATAAGGCCTGGACAGGGCTCCTATGGCTACACCTTC
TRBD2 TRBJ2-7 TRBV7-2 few CASSRPGLASYEQYF TGTGCCAGCAGTCGTCCTGGACTAGCCTCCTACGAGCAGTACTTC
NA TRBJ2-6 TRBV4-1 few CASSQDSGVDSGANVLTF TGCGCCAGCAGCCAAGATTCAGGCGTTGACTCTGGGGCCAACGTCCTGACTTTC
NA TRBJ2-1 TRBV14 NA CASSLRTSSNNEQFF TGTGCCAGCAGCCTAAGGACTTCTTCAAACAATGAGCAGTTCTTC
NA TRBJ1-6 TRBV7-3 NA CASSLTGRLGSPLHF TGTGCCAGCAGCTTAACGGGGAGGTTGGGTTCACCCCTCCACTTT